The clone carrying this T cell receptor (beta chain) showed up just a few times. The antigen remains unidentified. CDR3 size: 18 residues. After removal of 0 bases from V and 0 bases from J, the junction contained 9 bases not matched to a gene. Germline V gives CDR1 SGHKS, CDR2 YYEKEE (reference sequence). Isolation of CD4+ naive, central memory, regulatory and stem cell-like memory cells was achieved by sorting via CD45RO/CCR7/CD25/CD127/CD95/CD27. Populations isolated by sorting all had purity greater than 95%. The data were obtained in a study of beta chain features in type 1 diabetes. Study conclusions and caveats: Patients' naive, central memory and Treg TCRB repertoires seemed closer to one another than those of healthy donors.

The authors reverse transcribed all of the isolated RNA, so sequencing captured expressed TCRB transcripts. Sequencing was performed with immunoSEQ multiplex PCR; in TCRdb, only in-frame clones are kept and a portion is missing. The sample lists more than 150,000 clones; approximately 9% were seen once. This sequence was found in a woman aged 18-35 years in good health. The V gene is TRBV5-5, the J gene TRBJ1-5, with 7 bases matching TRBD1. Input material: central memory CD4+ T cells from blood. The CDR3 is CASSLDGQVGSSNQPQHF. The CDR3 region has the DNA TGTGCCAGCAGCTTGGACGGACAGGTGGGATCTAGCAATCAGCCCCAGCATTTT.